The 8 T cell receptor beta chains below all came from one sample that was sequenced in a study of cytomegalovirus exposure and HLA in healthy donors. The PCR made use of 60 Vbeta and 13 Jbeta primers. Some clones are missing from TCRdb's copy, which holds only in-frame ones; the method was immunoSEQ multiplex PCR. Its table records about 67,000 clones. Input material: PBMCs. The origin of the receptors is a woman aged 25 to 45 in good health and CMV-seronegative.

J is TRBJ2-7 and V is TRBV27; 11 positions match TRBD2. Germline loops: CDR1 MNHEY, CDR2 SMNVEV (reference sequence). The CDR3 loop spans 14 amino acids. V was pared by 5 bases and J by 3 bases, with 3 bases of the junction left unmatched. The CDR3 region is CASSRGTSGYEQYF. The CDR3 DNA sequence: TGTGCCAGCAGTCGGGGGACTAGCGGCTACGAGCAGTACTTC.

This chain uses TRBV27 with TRBJ2-2; D ambiguous. V was cut by 4 bases and J by 0 bases, with 9 bases left in between. The CDR3 totals 15 residues. The germline V gene has CDR1 MNHEY and CDR2 SMNVEV (reference sequence). The CDR3 bases are TGTGCCAGCAGTTCTCTCTTCGCGAACACCGGGGAGCTGTTTTTT. Protein sequence: CASSSLFANTGELFF.

The chain recombines TRBV7-9 with TRBJ1-1; a weak D match, TRBD1 (6 bases). The CDR3 is 15 residues long. The germline V and J ends were trimmed by 5 bases and 0 bases, with 13 bases remaining between them. Germline assignment: CDR1 SEHNR and CDR2 FQNEAQ (reference sequence). CDR3 in DNA: TGTGCCAGCAGCCTACTGGGACATTTGAACACTGAAGCTTTCTTT. It encodes CASSLLGHLNTEAFF.

The rearrangement uses TRBV29-1 and TRBJ1-2; the match to TRBD1 covers 10 bases. The V gene's germline CDR1 is SQVTM and CDR2 ANQGSEA. The CDR3 has 15 amino acids. J was trimmed by 4 bases and V by 6 bases; bases with no gene match: 11. CDR3 loop: CSVTNPGQGGYGYTF. CDR3 nucleotide sequence: TGCAGCGTCACAAACCCCGGACAGGGGGGCTATGGCTACACCTTC.

The chain links TRBV19 to TRBJ2-1; 7 nucleotides match TRBD2. V shed 8 bases, J shed 4 bases, and the junction held 11 bases outside the gene matches. This CDR3 region has 15 residues. Germline loops: CDR1 LNHDA, CDR2 SQIVND (reference sequence). The CDR3 loop is CASAGLPSGYNEQFF. CDR3 DNA: TGTGCCAGTGCGGGGTTACCTAGCGGATACAATGAGCAGTTCTTC.

The chain employs TRBV5-1 and TRBJ2-7; 8 nucleotides agree with TRBD1. J lost 5 bases, V lost 4 bases, and 11 bases had no gene match. The CDR3 totals 15 residues. The germline V gene has CDR1 SGHRS and CDR2 YFSETQ. As DNA, the CDR3 is TGCGCCAGCAGCCAAGGACAGGGCGGTGGTAACGAGCAGTACTTC. Encoded protein: CASSQGQGGGNEQYF.

The CDR3 bases are TGCGCCAGCAGCCAACGAACCGGGGATGAGCAGTTCTTC. It encodes CASSQRTGDEQFF. The chain carries TRBV4-1 and TRBJ2-1; D is perhaps TRBD2 (5 bases). The germline V gene has CDR1 MGHRA and CDR2 YSYEKL. V was cut by 2 bases and J by 8 bases, with 10 bases left in between. The CDR3 runs 13 residues.

The V gene is TRBV7-2, the J gene TRBJ2-3; TRBD2 might be the D (5 bases). V was shortened by 1 base and J by 11 bases, with 10 bases between the two germline ends. Germline-derived CDR1 and CDR2 are SGHTA and FQGNSA. The CDR3 covers 12 residues. DNA for the CDR3: TGTGCCAGCAGCTTAGTGTCTCGGGGGCAGTATTTT. Translating gives CASSLVSRGQYF.